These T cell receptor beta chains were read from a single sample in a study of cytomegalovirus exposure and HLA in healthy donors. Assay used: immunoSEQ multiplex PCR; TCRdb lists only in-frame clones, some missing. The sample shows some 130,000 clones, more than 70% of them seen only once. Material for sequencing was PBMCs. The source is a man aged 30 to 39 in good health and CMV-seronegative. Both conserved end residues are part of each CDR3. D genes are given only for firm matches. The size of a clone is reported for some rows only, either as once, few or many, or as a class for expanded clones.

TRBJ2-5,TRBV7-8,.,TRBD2,TGTGCCAGCAGCTTAGCGAGGAAGGGACTAGTCTTTCAAGAGACCCAGTACTTC,CASSLARKGLVFQETQYF
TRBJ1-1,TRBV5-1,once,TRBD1,TGCGCCAGCAGCTTGGATTGGGGACAGCCCCCGATGAACACTGAAGCTTTCTTT,CASSLDWGQPPMNTEAFF
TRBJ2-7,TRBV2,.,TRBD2,TGTGCCAGCTCCCCAGCGGGGCTCTACGAGCAGTACTTC,CASSPAGLYEQYF
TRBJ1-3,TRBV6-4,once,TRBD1,TGTGCCACCACCTACTCAGGGGGCCGGCACACCATATATTTT,CATTYSGGRHTIYF
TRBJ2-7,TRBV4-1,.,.,TGCGCCAGCAGCCCCTGGGTGAGGGACTTATCCTACGAGCAGTACTTC,CASSPWVRDLSYEQYF
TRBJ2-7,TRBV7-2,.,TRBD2,TGTGCCAGCAGCTTGATGGGGGGAGGGTCCTACGAGCAGTACTTC,CASSLMGGGSYEQYF
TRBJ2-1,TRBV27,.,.,TGTGCCAGCAGTTACTACCTAACTGGACTCAATGAGCAGTTCTTC,CASSYYLTGLNEQFF
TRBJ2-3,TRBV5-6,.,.,TGTGCCAGCAGACTGAGGGTGCTTACCACAGATACGCAGTATTTT,CASRLRVLTTDTQYF
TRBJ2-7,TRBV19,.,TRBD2,TGTGCCAGTAGTGCCGTCCCGGGACTAGGCTACAGCGAGCAGTACTTC,CASSAVPGLGYSEQYF
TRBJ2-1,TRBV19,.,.,TGTGCCAGTAGTATGGGGGGACCTTACAATGAGCAGTTCTTC,CASSMGGPYNEQFF
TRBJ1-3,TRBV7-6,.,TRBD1,TGTGCCAGCAGTTTAAACAGGGGGCCTGGAAACACCATATATTTT,CASSLNRGPGNTIYF
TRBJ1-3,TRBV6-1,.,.,TGTGCCAGCAGTGAACAGGGAGGTGGGAACACCATATATTTT,CASSEQGGGNTIYF
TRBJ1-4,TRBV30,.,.,TGTGCCTGGAACGGGGGGCGCGGTGAAAAACTGTTTTTT,CAWNGGRGEKLFF
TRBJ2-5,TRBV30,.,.,TGTGCCTGGCTAGCTTTAGAGGCGACCCAGTACTTC,CAWLALEATQYF
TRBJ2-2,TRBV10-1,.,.,TGCGCCAGCAGTACGGAGGCGGGGGAGCTGTTTTTT,CASSTEAGELFF
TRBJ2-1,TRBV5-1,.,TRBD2,TGCGCCAGCAGCTTCCTGACTAGCGGGAACTACAATGAGCAGTTCTTC,CASSFLTSGNYNEQFF
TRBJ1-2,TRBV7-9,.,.,TGTGCCAGCAGCTCGATAGCCGGGGGGGCCTATGGCTACACCTTC,CASSSIAGGAYGYTF
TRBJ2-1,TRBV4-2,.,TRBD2,TGTGCCAGCAGCCTGAGCGAGGGACTAGCGGGAGTTGATGAGCAGTTCTTC,CASSLSEGLAGVDEQFF
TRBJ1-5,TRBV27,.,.,TGTGCCAGCAGTTTCAGGGGCTATCAGCCCCAGCATTTT,CASSFRGYQPQHF